Listed below are T cell receptor beta chains from one sample, sequenced in a study of T cells in Graves' hyperthyroidism and ophthalmopathy. Each CDR3 protein is one row after TCRdb ran MiXCR on the multiplex PCR reads. Found here are about 580,000 distinct CDR3 sequences, approximately 13% of them singletons; the top ten hold roughly 6.2%. The source material was blood. All receptors come from a woman aged 25 to 39 with Graves' hyperthyroidism that later progressed to Graves' ophthalmopathy. The CDR3 runs from the conserved cysteine through the conserved F or W. The D gene is left open where the match is weak. Size tells how often a clone was seen (once, few, many) or the class of an expanded clone, and some rows leave it out.

clone_size j_call cdr3_length d_call v_call cdr3_aa cdr3_nt
many TRBJ1-1 12 - TRBV6-1 CATRGLNTEAFF TGTGCCACAAGAGGCTTGAACACTGAAGCTTTCTTT
- TRBJ1-1 15 TRBD1 TRBV6-1 CASSSQQGANTEAFF TGTGCCAGCAGTAGTCAACAGGGGGCAAACACTGAAGCTTTCTTT
- TRBJ2-7 21 - TRBV11-2 CASSFYICSARDPGQGHEQYF -
- TRBJ2-1 14 TRBD1 TRBV7-9 CASSSTGGKAEQFF TGTGCCAGCAGCTCTACAGGGGGCAAGGCTGAGCAGTTCTTC
- TRBJ2-2 15 TRBD2 TRBV7-2 CASSPWTSGTGELFF TGTGCCAGCAGCCCGTGGACTAGCGGGACCGGGGAGCTGTTTTTT
many TRBJ2-3 12 TRBD2 TRBV6-1 CASKREGDTQYF TGTGCCAGCAAACGGGAGGGAGATACGCAGTATTTT
many TRBJ1-1 14 - TRBV27 CASSTPGRNTEAFF TGTGCCAGCAGTACCCCAGGGCGGAACACTGAAGCTTTCTTT
many TRBJ2-7 15 TRBD2 TRBV12-3/TRBV12-4 CASSFRASGSYEQYF TGTGCCAGCAGTTTTCGGGCTAGCGGAAGCTACGAGCAGTACTTC
- TRBJ2-3 15 - TRBV11-2 CASSLADRSTDTQYF TGTGCCAGCAGCTTAGCGGACCGAAGCACAGATACGCAGTATTTT
many TRBJ2-1 14 TRBD2 TRBV11-3 CASSPSGAYNEQFF TGTGCCAGCAGCCCTAGCGGCGCCTACAATGAGCAGTTCTTC
few TRBJ2-5 13 - TRBV5-1 CASSFEGGETQYF TGCGCCAGCAGCTTTGAGGGAGGAGAGACCCAGTACTTC
many TRBJ2-1 15 TRBD2 TRBV2 CASSWGRAPADEQFF TGTGCCAGCTCTTGGGGGAGGGCGCCGGCCGATGAGCAGTTCTTC
many TRBJ2-7 14 TRBD2 TRBV20-1 CSAPGTSGSYEQYF TGCAGTGCGCCGGGGACTAGCGGGTCCTACGAGCAGTACTTC
many TRBJ1-2 15 TRBD1 TRBV6-1 CASKLRQGMGYGYTF TGTGCCAGCAAACTTCGACAGGGGATGGGCTATGGCTACACCTTC
many TRBJ1-5 16 TRBD1 TRBV19 CASSVGTVARDQPQHF TGTGCCAGTAGTGTTGGGACAGTTGCTCGGGATCAGCCCCAGCATTTT
few TRBJ2-5 13 - TRBV9 CASSGGWSETQYF TGTGCCAGCAGCGGGGGGTGGTCGGAGACCCAGTACTTC
- TRBJ2-7 13 - TRBV11-2 CASRASATYEQYF TGTGCCAGCCGGGCTAGCGCCACTTACGAGCAGTACTTC
many TRBJ2-1 17 TRBD2 TRBV27 CASSLVAGDALTNEQFF TGTGCCAGCAGTTTAGTAGCGGGAGACGCCCTTACCAATGAGCAGTTCTTC
many TRBJ1-6 13 - TRBV28 CASSFRFRSPLHF TGTGCCAGCAGTTTTAGATTCAGATCACCCCTCCACTTT
many TRBJ1-1 15 - TRBV7-3 CASSLTRAANTEAFF TGTGCCAGCAGCTTAACGAGAGCGGCGAACACTGAAGCTTTCTTT
many TRBJ2-1 16 TRBD2 TRBV7-2 CASSLDASGRYNEQFF TGTGCCAGCAGCTTAGACGCTAGCGGGCGCTACAATGAGCAGTTCTTC
many TRBJ1-6 17 - TRBV2 CASSALRDGQYNSPLHF TGTGCCAGCAGTGCTTTACGGGACGGTCAATATAATTCACCCCTCCACTTT
- TRBJ2-1 16 TRBD2 TRBV19 CASTKTTSGFHNEQFF TGTGCCAGTACCAAGACCACTAGCGGTTTTCACAATGAGCAGTTCTTC
many TRBJ1-2 11 - TRBV18 CASSPGDGYTF TGTGCCAGCTCACCAGGGGATGGCTACACCTTC